The rows below give T cell receptor beta chains drawn from one sample of a study of PD-1 blockade in classical Hodgkin lymphoma. Here immunoSEQ multiplex PCR was the method, and the copy in TCRdb shows in-frame clones only, minus some. The repertoire holds approximately 10,000 clones, 85% seen once, with around a third in the top ten. The source material was CD8+ T cells from blood, sampled before the fourth cycle of nivolumab. The receptor source for this set is a human donor with classical Hodgkin lymphoma. The donor label of this sample is uncertain. CDR3s include the opening cysteine and the closing phenylalanine or tryptophan. Fields, in order: CDR3 protein, CDR3 DNA, D gene, J gene, clone size, V gene. A D gene is named only where the DNA matches it firmly. Size values are once, few and many counts, or a class for expanded clones, and some rows have none.

CDR3aa: CASSAGTSSTDTQYF
CDR3nt: TGTGCCAGCAGTGCAGGGACCTCTAGCACAGATACGCAGTATTTT
d_gene: .
j_gene: TRBJ2-3
abundance: .
v_gene: TRBV2

CDR3aa: CASRGDGYGYTF
CDR3nt: TGTGCCAGCAGGGGCGACGGCTATGGCTACACCTTC
d_gene: .
j_gene: TRBJ1-2
abundance: .
v_gene: TRBV2

CDR3aa: CAWSDTGGAADTQYF
CDR3nt: TGTGCCTGGAGTGATACAGGGGGCGCAGCAGATACGCAGTATTTT
d_gene: TRBD1
j_gene: TRBJ2-3
abundance: .
v_gene: TRBV30

CDR3aa: CASSLLGGWTTEAFF
CDR3nt: TGTGCCAGCAGCTTATTGGGGGGATGGACCACTGAAGCTTTCTTT
d_gene: .
j_gene: TRBJ1-1
abundance: .
v_gene: TRBV7-2

CDR3aa: CASSYSKSNEQYF
CDR3nt: TGTGCCAGCAGTTACTCGAAAAGCAACGAGCAGTACTTC
d_gene: .
j_gene: TRBJ2-7
abundance: .
v_gene: TRBV6-5

CDR3aa: CASSLVFGDEQYF
CDR3nt: TGTGCCAGCAGCTTAGTTTTCGGGGACGAGCAGTACTTC
d_gene: .
j_gene: TRBJ2-7
abundance: .
v_gene: TRBV13

CDR3aa: CAWSPLAGGLNEQFF
CDR3nt: TGTGCCTGGAGTCCCCTAGCGGGAGGATTGAATGAGCAGTTCTTC
d_gene: TRBD2
j_gene: TRBJ2-1
abundance: .
v_gene: TRBV30

CDR3aa: CASSLRLAGNEQFF
CDR3nt: TGTGCCAGCAGTTTACGACTAGCAGGGAATGAGCAGTTCTTC
d_gene: TRBD2
j_gene: TRBJ2-1
abundance: .
v_gene: TRBV27

CDR3aa: CASSLFAGGRTDTQYF
CDR3nt: TGTGCCAGCAGCTTATTTGCGGGAGGACGCACAGATACGCAGTATTTT
d_gene: TRBD2
j_gene: TRBJ2-3
abundance: once
v_gene: TRBV11-2

CDR3aa: CASSVVINGRIPYNEQFF
CDR3nt: TGTGCCAGCAGCGTAGTAATTAACGGGAGGATTCCCTACAATGAGCAGTTCTTC
d_gene: TRBD2
j_gene: TRBJ2-1
abundance: .
v_gene: TRBV9

CDR3aa: CASSPSWAGANTGELFF
CDR3nt: TGTGCCAGCAGTCCAAGCTGGGCCGGCGCGAACACCGGGGAGCTGTTTTTT
d_gene: .
j_gene: TRBJ2-2
abundance: .
v_gene: TRBV28

CDR3aa: CAWSGGGTEAFF
CDR3nt: TGTGCCTGGAGTGGGGGGGGGACTGAAGCTTTCTTT
d_gene: .
j_gene: TRBJ1-1
abundance: .
v_gene: TRBV30

CDR3aa: CASSSTGTHYEQYF
CDR3nt: TGTGCCAGCAGTTCAACCGGGACTCACTACGAGCAGTACTTC
d_gene: .
j_gene: TRBJ2-7
abundance: .
v_gene: TRBV28

CDR3aa: CASSYWAGNTEAFF
CDR3nt: TGTGCCAGCAGTTATTGGGCGGGGAACACTGAAGCTTTCTTT
d_gene: .
j_gene: TRBJ1-1
abundance: .
v_gene: TRBV5-6

CDR3aa: CASSLDRASYEQYF
CDR3nt: TGTGCCAGCAGCCTGGACAGGGCCAGCTACGAGCAGTACTTC
d_gene: TRBD1
j_gene: TRBJ2-7
abundance: .
v_gene: TRBV5-4

CDR3aa: CASFQGGGYIANTEAFF
CDR3nt: TGTGCCAGCTTTCAAGGAGGGGGATATATCGCGAACACTGAAGCTTTCTTT
d_gene: .
j_gene: TRBJ1-1
abundance: .
v_gene: TRBV27

CDR3aa: CASSLDPGGYNEQFF
CDR3nt: TGTGCCAGCAGTTTAGACCCAGGGGGCTACAATGAGCAGTTCTTC
d_gene: TRBD1
j_gene: TRBJ2-1
abundance: .
v_gene: TRBV27

CDR3aa: CAWKSSGRAGETQYF
CDR3nt: TGTGCCTGGAAATCTAGCGGGAGGGCCGGTGAGACCCAGTACTTC
d_gene: TRBD2
j_gene: TRBJ2-5
abundance: .
v_gene: TRBV30

CDR3aa: CASSDWGGQGEQYF
CDR3nt: TGTGCCAGCAGTGATTGGGGGGGACAGGGTGAGCAGTACTTC
d_gene: TRBD1
j_gene: TRBJ2-7
abundance: .
v_gene: TRBV25-1

CDR3aa: CASSHRAGADEEQYF
CDR3nt: TGCGCCAGCAGCCATCGGGCCGGGGCCGACGAAGAGCAGTACTTC
d_gene: .
j_gene: TRBJ2-7
abundance: .
v_gene: TRBV4-3

CDR3aa: CASSLTGTGVEQFF
CDR3nt: TGTGCCAGCAGCTTAACCGGGACAGGGGTTGAGCAGTTCTTC
d_gene: TRBD1
j_gene: TRBJ2-1
abundance: .
v_gene: TRBV11-2

CDR3aa: CASGGATNANYGYTF
CDR3nt: TGTGCCAGCGGGGGGGCCACTAACGCTAACTATGGCTACACCTTC
d_gene: .
j_gene: TRBJ1-2
abundance: few
v_gene: TRBV2

CDR3aa: CASSLSESYNEQFF
CDR3nt: TGTGCCAGCAGTTTATCGGAGTCCTACAATGAGCAGTTCTTC
d_gene: .
j_gene: TRBJ2-1
abundance: once
v_gene: TRBV27